This entry lists 26 T cell receptor beta chains sequenced from one sample in a study of cytomegalovirus exposure and HLA in healthy donors. 13 Jbeta primers and 60 Vbeta primers were used for the PCR. Method: immunoSEQ multiplex PCR; TCRdb's copy keeps in-frame clones and lacks some. The table includes approximately 100,000 clones, 70% detected once. Sequencing was performed on PBMCs. Receptors originate from a man aged 35-49 years in good health and CMV-seropositive.

The V gene is TRBV15, the J gene TRBJ1-4; 8 positions agree with TRBD1. The CDR3 contains 16 residues. From germline, CDR1 is LNHNV and CDR2 YYDKDF (reference sequence). Germline trimming cut 0 bases from V and 5 bases from J; bases unmatched to any gene: 5. CDR3 DNA sequence: TGTGCCACCAGCAGAGATCGAAGACAGGGGAATGAAAAACTGTTTTTT. Its protein is CATSRDRRQGNEKLFF.

The CDR3 sequence is CASSSIEGGREKLFF. CDR3 DNA: TGTGCCAGCAGCAGCATCGAGGGCGGAAGGGAAAAACTGTTTTTT. The chain is built from TRBV11-1 and TRBJ1-4, with no clear D. The CDR3 runs 15 residues. Per germline, CDR1 SGHAT and CDR2 FQDESV (reference sequence). V was trimmed by 5 bases and J by 8 bases, leaving 18 bases between them.

In this sample, this clone turned up a few times. This CDR3 reads CAWSTGAEQYV. Here the CDR3 DNA reads TGTGCCTGGAGTACAGGGGCCGAGCAGTACGTC. The genes are TRBV30 and TRBJ2-7, with 7 nucleotides matching TRBD1. There are 11 residues in the CDR3. Germline values: CDR1 GTSNPN, CDR2 SVGIG (reference sequence). Trimming took 2 bases from V and 6 from J; bases not matched to a gene: 1.

The V and J genes are TRBV2 and TRBJ2-7, with D maybe TRBD1 (6 bases). This CDR3 has 12 amino acids. Between the trimmed V and J ends, which lost 7 bases and 6 bases, there was a span of 13 bases. Per the germline V gene, CDR1 is SNHLY and CDR2 is FYNNEI. The CDR3 DNA sequence: TGTGCCAGCAAACTACAGGGAACCGAGCAGTACGTC. Amino acid sequence: CASKLQGTEQYV.

The chain links TRBV27 to TRBJ2-1, with 10 bases lining up with TRBD2. The length of the CDR3 is 17 residues. The germline CDR1 and CDR2 sequences are MNHEY and SMNVEV (reference sequence). The J segment lost 3 bases and the V segment lost 4 bases, leaving 9 bases of the junction unmatched. CDR3: CASSSTRTSGSYNEQFF. CDR3 coding DNA: TGTGCCAGCAGTTCGACAAGGACTAGCGGCAGCTACAATGAGCAGTTCTTC.

There are a few counts of this clone. The chain couples TRBV4-1 to TRBJ1-5; a possible D gene is TRBD1 (5 bases). The germline V gene encodes CDR1 MGHRA and CDR2 YSYEKL. The V end was cut by 1 base, the J end by 3 bases, with 10 bases between. The CDR3 extends over 15 amino acids. In DNA form, the CDR3 reads TGCGCCAGCAGCCAAGGGCCCAGGGCCAATCAGCCCCAGCATTTT. Amino acid sequence: CASSQGPRANQPQHF.

This clone was seen only once. V usage is TRBV7-6 and J usage is TRBJ2-7; 11 bases match TRBD2. The CDR3 contains 15 residues. The germline V gene encodes CDR1 SGHVS and CDR2 FNYEAQ. J gave up 7 bases and V 3 bases, and 8 bases lay outside the gene matches. CDR3 DNA sequence: TGTGCCAGCAGCTTCGCAGGGGGACTAGCGGAAGAGCAGTACTTC. Amino acids: CASSFAGGLAEEQYF.

CDR3 DNA: TGTGCCAGCAGCCAGGTCGGGGACAGCTCCTACGAGCAGTACTTC. Its translation: CASSQVGDSSYEQYF. The chain carries TRBV4-2 and TRBJ2-5; 7 bases agree with TRBD1. The J call may not be correct, given that the DNA end is closer to TRBJ2-7. The CDR3 has 15 residues. Germline-derived CDR1 and CDR2 are LGHNA and YNFKEQ.

CDR3 residues: CASTSFLAGQETQYF. The CDR3, as DNA: TGTGCCAGCACCTCGTTCCTAGCCGGACAAGAGACCCAGTACTTC. This chain joins TRBV6-1 and TRBJ2-5; perhaps TRBD2 as D (5 bases). CDR3 length: 15 residues. V lost 7 bases and J 2 bases, leaving 17 bases between the germline ends. Germline-derived CDR1 and CDR2 are MNHNS and SASEGT.

The chain uses TRBV7-2 and TRBJ2-5, with D maybe TRBD2 (6 bases). The J call could be wrong; TRBJ2-7 is a better fit for the DNA end. Germline V gene sequence: CDR1 SGHTA, CDR2 FQGNSA. This CDR3 has 14 residues. CDR3 sequence reads: CASSRDFSSYEQYF. The CDR3 coding sequence is TGTGCCAGCAGCCGGGACTTCAGCTCCTACGAGCAGTACTTC.

A few counts support this clone. The rearrangement joins TRBV4-1 to TRBJ2-1, with TRBD2 identical over 11 bases. The CDR3 consists of 17 residues. Trimming cost V 4 bases and J 5 bases; bases outside gene matches: 10. Germline values: CDR1 MGHRA, CDR2 YSYEKL. The CDR3 loop is CASSPWPSGRPNNEQFF. In DNA form, the CDR3 reads TGCGCCAGCAGCCCCTGGCCTAGCGGGAGGCCCAACAATGAGCAGTTCTTC.

The rearrangement joins TRBV27 to TRBJ2-7; 8 nucleotides match TRBD1. The CDR3 length is 14 residues. V lost 5 bases and J lost 3; bases outside the gene matches: 6. Germline CDR1 and CDR2: MNHEY and SMNVEV (reference sequence). The CDR3 reads CASSESTGGYEQYV. The CDR3 region has the DNA TGTGCCAGCAGTGAATCCACAGGGGGCTACGAGCAGTACGTC.

The DNA of the CDR3 is TGTGCCAGCAGTCCGACAGGGTTTAGCACTGAAGCTTTCTTT. This translates into CASSPTGFSTEAFF. The V and J genes are TRBV27 and TRBJ1-1, with 7 positions matching TRBD1. Germline V gene sequence: CDR1 MNHEY, CDR2 SMNVEV (reference sequence). The CDR3 sequence is 14 residues long. The V gene end was trimmed by 5 bases and the J gene end by 4 bases; junction bases not matched to a gene: 7.

The J gene is TRBJ1-4, the V gene TRBV6-5; TRBD1 aligns across 7 bases. The CDR3 has 12 residues. J lost 8 bases, V lost 6 bases, and 3 bases had no gene match. CDR1 is MNHEY, CDR2 SVGAGI, per germline. For the CDR3, the DNA is TGTGCCAGCAGCCCGGACAGGGAAAAACTGTTTTTT. Its translation: CASSPDREKLFF.

This clone was found a few times. This rearrangement joins TRBV19 to TRBJ2-6; TRBD1 aligns across 10 bases. Germline values: CDR1 LNHDA, CDR2 SQIVND (reference sequence). The CDR3 is made up of 18 amino acids. The J segment lost 0 bases and the V segment lost 4 bases, leaving 6 bases of the junction unmatched. The CDR3: CASSKGTGVNSGANVLTF. CDR3 DNA sequence: TGTGCCAGTAGTAAAGGGACAGGGGTCAACTCTGGGGCCAACGTCCTGACTTTC.

The genes are TRBV27 and TRBJ2-7; possible D gene TRBD1, 6 bases. This CDR3 is 14 amino acids long. CDR1 is MNHEY, CDR2 SMNVEV, per germline (reference sequence). Trimming took off 3 bases at V and 1 base at J, with 10 bases between the two ends. The DNA of the CDR3 is TGTGCCAGCAGTTTTCGGGGACATTCCTACGAGCAGTACTTC. It yields the protein CASSFRGHSYEQYF.

The genes are TRBV6-1 and TRBJ2-5; D may be TRBD1 (6 bases). The V end was cut by 4 bases, the J end by 4 bases, with 10 bases between. Looked up from germline, CDR1 is MNHNS and CDR2 is SASEGT. This CDR3 has 13 amino acids. CDR3 in DNA: TGTGCCAGCAGTGTACAGGGTGGAGAGACCCAGTACTTC. It encodes CASSVQGGETQYF.

The chain has TRBV13 and TRBJ2-7; 8 nucleotides line up with TRBD1. Germline V gives CDR1 PRHDT, CDR2 FYEKMQ (reference sequence). J was trimmed by 6 bases and V by 4 bases; bases with no gene match: 5. The CDR3 is 13 amino acids. Here the CDR3 reads CASSSGGQGEQYV. Written as DNA, the CDR3 is TGTGCCAGCAGCTCTGGTGGACAGGGCGAGCAGTACGTC.

For the CDR3, the DNA is TGTGCCAGCAGCAAGAGACAGGGCCACACTGAAGCTTTCTTT. This codes for CASSKRQGHTEAFF. This chain uses TRBV21-1 with TRBJ1-1; TRBD1, as called in the table, went unchecked against the DNA. TRBV21-1 is designated a pseudogene. The CDR3 covers 14 residues.

The chain recombines TRBV5-1 with TRBJ2-5, with TRBD2 identical over 7 bases. Per germline, CDR1 SGHRS and CDR2 YFSETQ. Losses at the gene ends were 1 base for V and 5 bases for J; bases not matched to a gene: 8. The CDR3 is 15 amino acids. This chain's CDR3 is CASSLYAGVGETQYF. CDR3 DNA: TGCGCCAGCAGCTTGTATGCGGGAGTAGGTGAGACCCAGTACTTC.

This clone was seen a handful of times. The rearrangement links TRBV27 to TRBJ1-1; possibly TRBD1 for D (5 bases). Germline CDR1 is MNHEY and CDR2 is SMNVEV (reference sequence). V gave up 3 bases and J gave up 3 bases, with 8 bases separating them. The CDR3 extends over 13 amino acids. The DNA of the CDR3 is TGTGCCAGCAGTTTGGGGCGGTACACTGAAGCTTTCTTT. Its protein is CASSLGRYTEAFF.

The V gene is TRBV6-4, the J gene TRBJ2-1; D remains ambiguous. The CDR3 totals 15 residues. The germline V and J ends were trimmed by 6 bases and 6 bases, with 18 bases remaining between them. Germline V CDR1 and CDR2: MRHNA, SNTAGT. The CDR3 DNA follows: TGTGCCAGCAGGAGAGACTCTCTGAGTATCAATGAGCAGTTCTTC. This codes for CASRRDSLSINEQFF.

J is TRBJ2-7 and V is TRBV5-6; TRBD1 matches at 8 bases. Germline V gene lookup returns CDR1 SGHDT and CDR2 YYEEEE. The junction had 13 bases not matched to a gene; V was cut back by 4 bases and J by 7 bases. The CDR3 has 15 amino acids. CDR3 region: CASSAAGTGLWEQYV. For the CDR3, the DNA is TGTGCCAGCAGCGCTGCCGGGACAGGCCTCTGGGAGCAGTACGTC.

This chain uses TRBV10-3 with TRBJ1-2; 9 bases are a match to TRBD1. Germline V gives CDR1 ENHRY, CDR2 SYGVKD. This CDR3 contains 13 residues. Trimming cost V 7 bases and J 5 bases; bases outside gene matches: 5. The DNA for the CDR3 is TGTGCCATCACCGGGACAGGGTCATATGGCTACACCTTC. It is translated as CAITGTGSYGYTF.

V usage is TRBV29-1 and J usage is TRBJ2-5, with 13 bases aligning to TRBD2. After removal of 7 bases from V and 4 bases from J, the junction contained 6 bases not matched to a gene. Germline values: CDR1 SQVTM, CDR2 ANQGSEA. CDR3 length: 14 residues. The CDR3 reads CSGGGLAGSETQYF. CDR3 nucleotide sequence: TGCAGCGGGGGGGGACTAGCGGGGTCAGAGACCCAGTACTTC.

This clone was counted only a few times. The chain employs TRBV5-6 and TRBJ2-7, with TRBD2 identical over 12 bases. Trimming cost V 0 bases and J 2 bases; bases outside gene matches: 6. CDR3 length: 17 residues. Germline loops: CDR1 SGHDT, CDR2 YYEEEE. In DNA form, the CDR3 reads TGTGCCAGCAGCTTGGGACTAGCGGGAGCCTCCGCCTACGAGCAGTACTTC. It specifies CASSLGLAGASAYEQYF.